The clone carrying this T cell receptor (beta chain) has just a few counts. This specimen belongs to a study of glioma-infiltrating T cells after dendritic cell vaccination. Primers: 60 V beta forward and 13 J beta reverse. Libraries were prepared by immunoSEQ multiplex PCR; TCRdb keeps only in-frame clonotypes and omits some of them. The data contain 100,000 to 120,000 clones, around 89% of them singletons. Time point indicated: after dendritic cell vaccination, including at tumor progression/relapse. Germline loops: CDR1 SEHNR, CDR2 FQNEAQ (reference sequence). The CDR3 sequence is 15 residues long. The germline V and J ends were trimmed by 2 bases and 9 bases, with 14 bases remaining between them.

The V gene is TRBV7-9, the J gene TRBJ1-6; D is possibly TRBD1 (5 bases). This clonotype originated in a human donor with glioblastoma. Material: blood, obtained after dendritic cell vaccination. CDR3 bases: TGTGCCAGCAGCTTATTCCGGACAACGACTTCACCCCTCCACTTT. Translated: CASSLFRTTTSPLHF.